These 6 T cell receptor beta chains were all obtained from the same sample, sequenced in a study of blood T cell repertoires in COVID-19. Sequencing was performed with immunoSEQ multiplex PCR; in TCRdb, only in-frame clones are kept and a portion is missing. The table lists 45,000 to 70,000 clones, roughly four fifths of them singletons, with roughly 8.7% in the top ten. What was sequenced was peripheral blood. The receptors were sampled from a woman older than 75 with acute or convalescent COVID-19.

This chain uses TRBV18 with TRBJ2-7, with 12 bases lining up with TRBD1. This CDR3 has 14 amino acids. CDR1 is KGHSH and CDR2 is LQKENI in the germline V gene. Losses at the gene ends were 5 bases for V and 6 bases for J; bases not matched to a gene: 5. The CDR3 DNA follows: TGTGCCAGCTCAACCGGGACAGGGGGCCGCGAGCAGTACTTC. Protein product: CASSTGTGGREQYF.

The chain links TRBV3-1 (or the pseudogene TRBV3-2) to TRBJ1-5, with D maybe TRBD1 (6 bases). V lost 5 bases, J lost 9 bases, and 23 bases lay in between. The CDR3 has 16 residues. The V gene's germline CDR1 is LGHDT and CDR2 YNNKEL (reference sequence). CDR3 nucleotide sequence: TGTGCCAGCAGCTTCCCCTACAGGGAAGGGGTTCGGCCCCAGCATTTT. Translated: CASSFPYREGVRPQHF.

The chain couples TRBV2 to TRBJ2-1; 14 bases align to TRBD2. V trimming: 4 bases; J trimming: 3 bases; junction bases outside the gene matches: 5. The CDR3 totals 17 residues. The V gene's germline CDR1 is SNHLY and CDR2 FYNNEI. Here the CDR3 DNA reads TGTGCCAGCAGTGTAGGGACTAGCGGGGGCCTCTACAATGAGCAGTTCTTC. Amino acid sequence: CASSVGTSGGLYNEQFF. Filled out from reference TRBV2 and TRBJ2-1, the complete variable domain reads EPEVTQTPSHQVTQMGQEVILRCVPISNHLYFYWYRQILGQKVEFLVSFYNNEISEKSEIFDDQFSVERPDGSNFTLKIRSTKLEDSAMYFCASSVGTSGGLYNEQFFGPGTRLTVL.

The chain recombines TRBV29-1 with TRBJ2-7, with 7 positions matching TRBD1. CDR1 is SQVTM and CDR2 is ANQGSEA in the germline V gene. J was trimmed by 2 bases and V by 4 bases; bases with no gene match: 2. This CDR3 has 12 amino acids. CDR3 bases: TGCAGCGTTGGGACAGGACCCTACGAGCAGTACTTC. Translated, it gives CSVGTGPYEQYF.

The rearrangement uses TRBV15 and TRBJ2-3; D gene ambiguous. This CDR3 is built from 11 residues. The V gene lost 3 bases and the J gene lost 6 bases, with 4 bases spanning the gap. Germline CDR1 reads LNHNV; CDR2 reads YYDKDF (reference sequence). The DNA of the CDR3 is TGTGCCACCAGCAGTACTGATACGCAGTATTTT. It codes for CATSSTDTQYF.

The gene calls are TRBV19 and TRBJ1-1; D is undetermined. The germline CDR1 and CDR2 sequences are LNHDA and SQIVND (reference sequence). Trimming removed 2 bases at V and 6 bases at J, with 10 bases between. This CDR3 contains 13 residues. CDR3 in amino acids: CASSIWRGPEAFF. The CDR3 nucleotides read TGTGCCAGTAGTATATGGAGAGGGCCTGAAGCTTTCTTT.